This TCR beta chain originates from a study of T-cell memory formation after mild COVID-19. Study findings and constraints: Mainly in CM and EM were contracting CD4+ clones; CD8+ were in EMRA. Day 15 to 85 contracting clones showed balanced CD4/CD8; later expanders leaned CD4+. Pre-infection memory contained some responding clones, which suggested that cross-reactive memory had joined.

TCRdb analysed the 5' RACE reads with MiXCR anew, one entry per CDR3 protein. The table includes about 350,000 distinct CDR3 sequences, about 13% detected once. A word on this clonotype: Its specificity is not known.

The V and J ends lost 2 bases and 7 bases, in that order; junction bases with no gene match: 11. The CDR3 is 15 residues long. The specimen was PBMCs or a T cell subset sorted from them (not recorded which). The chain employs TRBV23-1 and TRBJ2-7, with TRBD2 matching 7 bases. TRBV23-1 is designated an ORF whose function remains uncertain. This TCR was sampled from a man younger than 35 who had mild COVID-19 (a few samples of this study predate the infection). Cell type and time point are not known. CDR3 sequence (DNA): TGCGCCAGCAGTCAAAGGACGACGGGGGGAGGGGAGCAGTACGTC. Translating gives CASSQRTTGGGEQYV.